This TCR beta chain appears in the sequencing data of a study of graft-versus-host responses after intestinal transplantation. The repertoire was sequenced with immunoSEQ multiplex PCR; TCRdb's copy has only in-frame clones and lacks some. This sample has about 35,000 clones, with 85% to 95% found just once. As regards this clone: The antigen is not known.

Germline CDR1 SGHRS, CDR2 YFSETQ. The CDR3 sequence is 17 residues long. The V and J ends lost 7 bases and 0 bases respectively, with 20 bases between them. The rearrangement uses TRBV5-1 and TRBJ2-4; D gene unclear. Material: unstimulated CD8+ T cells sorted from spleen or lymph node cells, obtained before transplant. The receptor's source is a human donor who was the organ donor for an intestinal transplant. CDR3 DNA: TGCGCCAGCGAGCTTGGTGGGGTCGGATTAGCCAAAAACATTCAGTACTTC. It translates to CASELGGVGLAKNIQYF.